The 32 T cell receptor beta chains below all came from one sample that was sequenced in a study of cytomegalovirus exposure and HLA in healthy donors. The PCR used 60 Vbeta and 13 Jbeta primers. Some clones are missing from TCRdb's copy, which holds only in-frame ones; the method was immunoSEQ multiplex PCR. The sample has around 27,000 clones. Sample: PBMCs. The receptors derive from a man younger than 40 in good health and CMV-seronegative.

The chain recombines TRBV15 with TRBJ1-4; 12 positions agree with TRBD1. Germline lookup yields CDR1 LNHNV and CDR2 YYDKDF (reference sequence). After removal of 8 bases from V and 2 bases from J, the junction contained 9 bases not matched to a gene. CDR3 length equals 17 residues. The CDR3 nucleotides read TGTGCCACCTACGGGACAGGGGGCGGAGTGACTAATGAAAAACTGTTTTTT. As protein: CATYGTGGGVTNEKLFF.

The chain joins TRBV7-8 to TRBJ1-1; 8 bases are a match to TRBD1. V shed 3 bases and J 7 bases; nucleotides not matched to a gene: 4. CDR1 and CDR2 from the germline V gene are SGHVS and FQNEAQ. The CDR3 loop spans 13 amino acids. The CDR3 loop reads CASSFPTGGEAFF. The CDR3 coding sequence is TGTGCCAGCAGCTTTCCCACAGGGGGTGAAGCTTTCTTT.

The DNA of the CDR3 is TGTGCCAGCAGCTTAGCCTGGGAGTACCAAGAGACCCAGTACTTC. The encoded protein is CASSLAWEYQETQYF. V and J are TRBV11-2 and TRBJ2-5; tentatively, D is TRBD2 (5 bases). The CDR3 loop spans 15 amino acids. Per germline, CDR1 SGHAT and CDR2 FQNNGV. V lost 1 base and J lost 0, with 9 bases in between.

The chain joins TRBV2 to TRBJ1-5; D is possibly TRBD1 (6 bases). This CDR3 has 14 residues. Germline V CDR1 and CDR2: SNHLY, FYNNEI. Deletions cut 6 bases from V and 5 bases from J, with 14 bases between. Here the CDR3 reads CASSPTGRDQPQHF. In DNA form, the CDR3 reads TGTGCCAGCAGCCCCACAGGGAGGGATCAGCCCCAGCATTTT.

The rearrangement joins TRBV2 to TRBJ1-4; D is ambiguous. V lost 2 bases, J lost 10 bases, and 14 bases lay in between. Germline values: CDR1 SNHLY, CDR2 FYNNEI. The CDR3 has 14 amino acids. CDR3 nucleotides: TGTGCCAGCAGTGAAACCCTCGGGGTTGGAAAACTGTTTTTT. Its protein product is CASSETLGVGKLFF.

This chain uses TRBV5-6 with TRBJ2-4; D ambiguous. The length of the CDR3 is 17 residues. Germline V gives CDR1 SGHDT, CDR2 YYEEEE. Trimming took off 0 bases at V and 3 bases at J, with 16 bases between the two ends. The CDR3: CASSLAEYSVVKNIQYF. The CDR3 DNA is TGTGCCAGCAGCTTGGCCGAGTACTCCGTGGTCAAAAACATTCAGTACTTC. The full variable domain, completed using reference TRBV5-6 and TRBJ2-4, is DAGVTQSPTHLIKTRGQQVTLRCSPKSGHDTVSWYQQALGQGPQFIFQYYEEEERQRGNFPDRFSGHQFPNYSSELNVNALLLGDSALYLCASSLAEYSVVKNIQYFGAGTRLSVL.

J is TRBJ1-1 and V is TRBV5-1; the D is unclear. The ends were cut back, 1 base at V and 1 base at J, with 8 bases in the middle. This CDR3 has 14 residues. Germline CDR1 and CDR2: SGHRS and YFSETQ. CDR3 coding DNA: TGCGCCAGCAGCTTGTCCACTCCGAACACTGAAGCTTTCTTT. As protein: CASSLSTPNTEAFF.

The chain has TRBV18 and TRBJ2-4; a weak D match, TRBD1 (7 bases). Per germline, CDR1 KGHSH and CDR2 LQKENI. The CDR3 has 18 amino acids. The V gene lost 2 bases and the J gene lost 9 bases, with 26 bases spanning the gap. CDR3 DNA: TGTGCCAGCTCACCAAGGCCTACAGGGGTCAAAGGACTAAGCATTCAGTACTTC. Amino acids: CASSPRPTGVKGLSIQYF.

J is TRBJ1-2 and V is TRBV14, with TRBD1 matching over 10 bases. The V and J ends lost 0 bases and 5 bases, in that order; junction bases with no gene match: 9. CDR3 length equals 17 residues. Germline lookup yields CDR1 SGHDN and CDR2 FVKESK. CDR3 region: CASSQEILDRGGYGYTF. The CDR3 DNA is TGTGCCAGCAGCCAAGAGATTCTGGACAGGGGGGGATATGGCTACACCTTC.

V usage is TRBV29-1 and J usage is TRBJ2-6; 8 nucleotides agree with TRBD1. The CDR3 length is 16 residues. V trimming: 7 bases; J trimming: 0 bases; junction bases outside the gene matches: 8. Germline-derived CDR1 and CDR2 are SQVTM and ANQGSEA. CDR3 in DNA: TGCAGCGCTGCGACAGGGGCCCCCTCTGGGGCCAACGTCCTGACTTTC. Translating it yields CSAATGAPSGANVLTF.

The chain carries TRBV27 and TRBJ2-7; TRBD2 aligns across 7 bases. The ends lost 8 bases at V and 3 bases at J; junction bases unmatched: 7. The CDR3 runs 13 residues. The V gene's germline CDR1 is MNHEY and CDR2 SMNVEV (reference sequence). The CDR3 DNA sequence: TGTGCCAGCGGCCCGGGGGGTAGCTACGAGCAGTACTTC. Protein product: CASGPGGSYEQYF.

This chain's CDR3 is CASSELAGETDTQYF. CDR3 in DNA: TGTGCCAGCAGTGAACTAGCGGGAGAGACAGATACGCAGTATTTT. The chain uses TRBV6-1 and TRBJ2-3; 10 positions match TRBD2. The germline V gene has CDR1 MNHNS and CDR2 SASEGT. Trimming removed 2 bases from V and 3 bases from J; junction bases left unmatched: 2. This CDR3 comprises 15 residues.

The CDR3 DNA reads as TGTGCCAGCAGCCGCGGACAGAACTATGGCTACACCTTC. Its translation is CASSRGQNYGYTF. This chain uses TRBV7-9 with TRBJ1-2; weak D call: TRBD1 (6 bases). The V end lost 5 bases, the J end lost 2 bases, and 9 bases lay between the germline ends. CDR1 SEHNR and CDR2 FQNEAQ come from the germline V gene (reference sequence). The CDR3 runs 13 residues.

The CDR3 is CASSLGRDSYSNQPQHF. The CDR3 DNA sequence: TGTGCCAGCTCACTCGGCCGGGACAGCTATAGCAATCAGCCCCAGCATTTT. V and J are TRBV18 and TRBJ1-5, with 7 bases fitting TRBD1. V shed 4 bases and J 0 bases; nucleotides not matched to a gene: 9. CDR1 is KGHSH and CDR2 is LQKENI in the germline V gene. The CDR3 has 17 amino acids.

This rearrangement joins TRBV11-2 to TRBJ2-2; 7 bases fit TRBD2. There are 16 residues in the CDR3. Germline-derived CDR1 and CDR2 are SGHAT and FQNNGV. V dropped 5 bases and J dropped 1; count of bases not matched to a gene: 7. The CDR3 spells CASSPPGGLNTGELFF. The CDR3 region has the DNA TGTGCCAGCAGCCCCCCGGGAGGCCTGAACACCGGGGAGCTGTTTTTT.

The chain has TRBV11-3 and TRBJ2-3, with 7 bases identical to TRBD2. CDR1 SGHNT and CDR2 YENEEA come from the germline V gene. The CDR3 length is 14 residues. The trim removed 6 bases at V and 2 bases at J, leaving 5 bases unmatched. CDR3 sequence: CASRAGEVTDTQYF. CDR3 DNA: TGTGCCAGCAGGGCGGGGGAAGTCACAGATACGCAGTATTTT.

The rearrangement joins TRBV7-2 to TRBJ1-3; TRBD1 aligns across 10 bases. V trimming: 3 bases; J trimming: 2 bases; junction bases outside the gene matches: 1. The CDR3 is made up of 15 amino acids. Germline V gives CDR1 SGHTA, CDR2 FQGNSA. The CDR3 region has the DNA TGTGCCAGCAGCTTCGGGACAGGGGCTGGAAACACCATATATTTT. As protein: CASSFGTGAGNTIYF. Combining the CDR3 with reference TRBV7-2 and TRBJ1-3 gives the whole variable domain GAGVSQSPSNKVTEKGKDVELRCDPISGHTALYWYRQSLGQGLEFLIYFQGNSAPDKSGLPSDRFSAERTGGSVSTLTIQRTQQEDSAVYLCASSFGTGAGNTIYFGEGSWLTVV.

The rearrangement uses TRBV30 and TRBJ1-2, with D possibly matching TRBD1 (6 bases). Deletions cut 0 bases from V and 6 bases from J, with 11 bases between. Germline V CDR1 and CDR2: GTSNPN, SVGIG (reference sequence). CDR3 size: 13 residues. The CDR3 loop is CAWSVKGVHGYTF. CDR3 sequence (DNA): TGTGCCTGGAGTGTAAAGGGGGTACATGGCTACACCTTC.

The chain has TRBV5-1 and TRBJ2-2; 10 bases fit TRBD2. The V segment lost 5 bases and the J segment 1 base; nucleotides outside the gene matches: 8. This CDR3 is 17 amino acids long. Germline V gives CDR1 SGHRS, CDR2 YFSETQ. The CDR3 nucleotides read TGCGCCAGCAGATACTCCCCTAGCGGGGGGAACACCGGGGAGCTGTTTTTT. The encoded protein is CASRYSPSGGNTGELFF.

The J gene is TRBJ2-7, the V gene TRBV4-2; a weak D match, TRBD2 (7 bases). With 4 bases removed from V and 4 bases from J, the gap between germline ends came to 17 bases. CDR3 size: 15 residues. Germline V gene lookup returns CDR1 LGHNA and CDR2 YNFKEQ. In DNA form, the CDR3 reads TGTGCCAGCAGCCCCTGGGGCGGGGGCCTTTACGAGCAGTACTTC. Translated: CASSPWGGGLYEQYF.

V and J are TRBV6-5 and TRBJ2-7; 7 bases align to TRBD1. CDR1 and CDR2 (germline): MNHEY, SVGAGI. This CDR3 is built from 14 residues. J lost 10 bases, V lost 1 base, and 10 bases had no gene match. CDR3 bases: TGTGCCAGCAGTTACTTGCTGGGCCCAGGGGGACAGTACTTC. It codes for CASSYLLGPGGQYF.

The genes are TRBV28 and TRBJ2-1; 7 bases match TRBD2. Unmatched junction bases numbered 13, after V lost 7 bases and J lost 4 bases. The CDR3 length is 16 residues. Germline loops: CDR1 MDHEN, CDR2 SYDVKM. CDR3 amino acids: CASISLLAERYNEQFF. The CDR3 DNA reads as TGTGCCAGCATATCCCTCCTAGCGGAAAGATACAATGAGCAGTTCTTC.

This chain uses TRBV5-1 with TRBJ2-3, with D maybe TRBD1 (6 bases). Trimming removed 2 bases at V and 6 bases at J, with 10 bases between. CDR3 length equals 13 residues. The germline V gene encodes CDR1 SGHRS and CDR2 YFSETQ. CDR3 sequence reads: CASSFWGRDTQYF. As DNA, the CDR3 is TGCGCCAGCAGCTTCTGGGGGCGGGATACGCAGTATTTT.

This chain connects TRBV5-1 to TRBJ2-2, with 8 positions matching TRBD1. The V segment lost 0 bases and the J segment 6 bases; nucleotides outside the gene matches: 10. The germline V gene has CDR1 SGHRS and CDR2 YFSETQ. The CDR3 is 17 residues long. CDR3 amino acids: CASSLAPSGQGAGELFF. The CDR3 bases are TGCGCCAGCAGCTTGGCCCCATCCGGACAGGGCGCCGGGGAGCTGTTTTTT.

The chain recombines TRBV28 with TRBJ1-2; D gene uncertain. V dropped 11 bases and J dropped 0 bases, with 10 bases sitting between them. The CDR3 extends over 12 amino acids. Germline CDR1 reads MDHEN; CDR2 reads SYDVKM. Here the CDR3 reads CALRLANYGYTF. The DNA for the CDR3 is TGTGCCCTCCGGTTAGCTAACTATGGCTACACCTTC.

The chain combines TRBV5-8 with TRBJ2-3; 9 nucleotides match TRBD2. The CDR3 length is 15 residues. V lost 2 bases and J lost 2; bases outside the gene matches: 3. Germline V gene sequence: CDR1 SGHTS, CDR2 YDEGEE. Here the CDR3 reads CASSLSGGPTDTQYF. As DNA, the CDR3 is TGTGCCAGCAGCTTAAGCGGGGGGCCCACAGATACGCAGTATTTT.

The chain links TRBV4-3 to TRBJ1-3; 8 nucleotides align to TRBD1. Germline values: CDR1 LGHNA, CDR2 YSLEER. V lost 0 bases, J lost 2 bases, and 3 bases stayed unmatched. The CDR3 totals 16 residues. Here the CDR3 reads CASSQDQGAAGNTIYF. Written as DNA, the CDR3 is TGCGCCAGCAGCCAAGATCAGGGGGCGGCTGGAAACACCATATATTTT.

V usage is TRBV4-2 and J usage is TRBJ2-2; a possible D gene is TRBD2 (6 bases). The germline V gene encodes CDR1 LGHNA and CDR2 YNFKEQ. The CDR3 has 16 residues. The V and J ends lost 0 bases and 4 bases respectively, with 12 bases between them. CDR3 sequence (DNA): TGTGCCAGCAGCCAAGAACCTTTCGGGAGCACCGGGGAGCTGTTTTTT. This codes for CASSQEPFGSTGELFF.

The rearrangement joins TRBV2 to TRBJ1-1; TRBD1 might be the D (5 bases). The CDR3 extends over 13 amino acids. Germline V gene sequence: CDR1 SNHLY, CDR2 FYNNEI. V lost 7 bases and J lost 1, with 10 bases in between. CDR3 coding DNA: TGTGCCAGCACGACGACAGAGAACACTGAAGCTTTCTTT. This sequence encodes CASTTTENTEAFF.

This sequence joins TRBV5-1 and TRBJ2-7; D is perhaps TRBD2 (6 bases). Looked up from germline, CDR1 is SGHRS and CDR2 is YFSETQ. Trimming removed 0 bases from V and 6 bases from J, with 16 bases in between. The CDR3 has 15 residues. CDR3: CASSLDPGVPVEQYF. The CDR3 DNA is TGCGCCAGCAGCTTGGACCCGGGGGTCCCTGTCGAGCAGTACTTC.

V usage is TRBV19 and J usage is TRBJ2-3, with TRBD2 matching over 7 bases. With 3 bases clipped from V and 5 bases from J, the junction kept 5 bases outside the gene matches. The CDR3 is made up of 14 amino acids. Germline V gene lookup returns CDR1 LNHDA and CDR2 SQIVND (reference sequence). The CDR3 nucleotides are TGTGCCAGTAGTATGCGACTAGCAGAAGATACGCAGTATTTT. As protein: CASSMRLAEDTQYF.

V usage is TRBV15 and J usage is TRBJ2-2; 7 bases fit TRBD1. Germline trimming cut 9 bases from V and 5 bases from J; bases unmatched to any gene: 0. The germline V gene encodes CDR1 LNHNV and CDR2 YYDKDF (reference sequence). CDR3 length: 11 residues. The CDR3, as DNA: TGTGCCACGACAGGGACCGGGGAGCTGTTTTTT. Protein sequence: CATTGTGELFF.